This T cell receptor (beta chain) stems from a study of metastatic and nonmetastatic thyroid tumors. TCRdb re-called the PCR reads via MiXCR. The profile shows about 21,000 clones, approximately 20% of them singletons. Treatment of any kind had been given to no patient before thyroid surgery. Sequenced input: blood. The sequence came from a male donor with papillary thyroid cancer or a benign thyroid nodule (not recorded which). Some clones in this sample may be carry-over from other donors' samples.

This CDR3 reads CASSYSGRANQPQHF. CDR3 DNA sequence: TGTGCCAGCAGTTACTCTGGCAGAGCGAATCAGCCCCAGCATTTT. This sequence joins TRBV6-2 or TRBV6-3 and TRBJ1-5; D unclear. Germline V gene lookup returns CDR1 MNHEY and CDR2 SVGEGT. Trimming took 0 bases from V and 4 from J, leaving 10 bases between them. This CDR3 spans 15 amino acids.